This note documents a single T cell receptor (beta chain) sequence. The antigen it recognizes is unknown. Qualities for individual bases were not recorded, and no much larger clone is one base off. V is trimmed back by 1 base and J by 2 bases, and the junction contains 3 bases that no gene match accounts for. Including cysteine and phenylalanine, the CDR3 has 16 amino acids. The read is trimmed to its CDR3 DNA, 48 bases read in frame from base 1. The germline V gene (reference sequence) supplies CDR1 LGHDT and CDR2 YNNKEL. Donors were a few dozen systemically healthy Caucasian individuals from Russia aged 6 to 90 years. About 9.1 milliliters of peripheral blood were collected from each donor into EDTA-treated Vacutainer tubes. Ficoll-Paque density-gradient centrifugation was used to isolate PBMCs, with at least 7 million obtained per sample. Trizol reagent was used to extract total RNA from PBMCs, with at least 6 micrograms per sample. For every donor, an aliquot of PBMCs went through flow cytometry to measure the percentages of naive CD45RAhigh/CD27high T cells.

Receptor amplification or capture employed 5' RACE. The sequencer was an Illumina HiSeq 2500. A second PCR of roughly 7 to 11 cycles was performed with a sample-barcoded 5' primer and a J-beta primer mix. A unique molecular identifier was introduced onto each TCR beta cDNA molecule by a template-switch 5' adaptor carrying 12 random nucleotides. Each sample yielded at least 3 million CDR3-containing paired-end reads. The Mint cDNA synthesis kit, primed by a TRBC-specific oligonucleotide, was used to synthesize first-strand cDNA from all RNA. Following uracil-DNA glycosylase treatment, all cDNA underwent a first 18-cycle PCR with the universal primers M1SS and BC2_uni_R. The original pipeline was this. For normalization, 1 million high-quality reads were randomly selected from each sample, with every read carrying a distinct molecular identifier. Instead of being binned into consensus sequences, reads with shared molecular identifiers were discarded. MiTCR, with a Q25 quality threshold and the strictest error-elimination algorithm, was used for CDR3 identification, clonotype clustering and error correction. Lower-bound total TCR beta diversity was estimated with a nonparametric unseen species model using Euler transformation. TCRdb took the public reads, trimmed them with fastp at Q25, ran MiXCR for clone calling and kept in-frame beta chains. Rows with a matching CDR3 protein are joined into one entry that keeps the most common DNA and genes. None of the V and J calls come from the authors' own analysis; TCRdb made them. Present in this sample are about 670,000 distinct CDR3 sequences, over 40% of which were seen just once. About 13% of the sample is taken by the ten largest.

The data derive from a study of blood T cells in healthy people across ages (dated by TCRdb to the mid-2010s). Turning to the overall study: In model experiments, template switching captured about one uniquely barcoded TCR beta cDNA molecule for every two T cells. Age-related changes in TCR beta repertoire diversity were measured in the study by deep sequencing normalized with unique cDNA molecular identifiers. Donors were grouped into four age groups: young (average roughly 16 years), middle-aged (39), aged (62) and long-lived (just over 80). To avoid experimental bias, donors of different ages were randomly spread across the sequencing lanes. Using the same blood draw, the study looked at two additional independent replicas of 1 million unique cDNA reads for two donors, one aged 18 to 30 and the other aged 80 or older.

Overall study outcomes, separate from this receptor: Estimates of total diversity based on one million sequenced T cells were regarded as lower bounds and as underestimates. Because the CMV infection status of the donors was unknown, age-related changes in expanded clonotypes may potentially have been confounded. Observed TCR beta diversity correlated strongly with the percentage of naive T cells measured by flow cytometry. Compared with the aged group, more naive CD4+ T cells, fewer expanded clones and increased TCR diversity were shown by the long-lived group, suggesting age selection. As age increased, observed TCR beta diversity per million T cells dropped in a roughly linear way, and a significant reduction was already evident by age 40. Conclusive comparison of naive and antigen-experienced compartments was prevented by the profiling of bulk unsorted PBMCs.

The clonotype comes from a woman of 80 years or more in good health. Sample: blood. The sequence links TRBV3-1 to TRBJ2-5; the junction holds 11 bases that match TRBD2. In nucleotide form, the sequence is TGTGCCAGCAGCCAAGCGATAGCGGGGGGGCAAGAGACCCAGTACTTC. It translates as CASSQAIAGGQETQYF.